The 9 T cell receptor beta chains in this list originate from one sample, sequenced in a study of shared clonotypes between healthy human individuals. Repertoires were generated with immunoSEQ multiplex PCR, while TCRdb's copy carries only in-frame clones and drops some. Here the sample spans some 2 million clones, 85% to 95% being singletons. CD8 cells regarded as naive lacked CD45RO, were positively chosen for CCR7, and omitted terminally differentiated effector memory CD45RA+ cells. Sequenced: naive CD8+ T cells sorted from blood. These receptors were taken from a man between 18 and 35 years old in good health.

V gene TRBV5-1 combines with J gene TRBJ2-7; 8 bases line up with TRBD2. CDR1 SGHRS and CDR2 YFSETQ come from the germline V gene. The trim removed 0 bases at V and 4 bases at J, leaving 6 bases unmatched. This CDR3 region has 15 residues. The DNA of the CDR3 is TGCGCCAGCAGCTTGGATACTAGCGGAGATTACGAGCAGTACTTC. It codes for CASSLDTSGDYEQYF.

V gene TRBV4-1 combines with J gene TRBJ2-5, with 11 bases matching TRBD2. The V gene end was trimmed by 4 bases and the J gene end by 1 base; junction bases not matched to a gene: 2. CDR1 and CDR2 (germline): MGHRA, YSYEKL. The CDR3 covers 15 residues. CDR3 protein: CASSRTSGGQETQYF. Here the CDR3 DNA reads TGCGCCAGCAGCCGTACTAGCGGGGGCCAAGAGACCCAGTACTTC.

CDR3 residues: CASSHIQDGKRHF. CDR3 sequence (DNA): TGCGCCAGCAGCCACATACAAGATGGAAAGCGCCACTTT. The V gene is TRBV4-1, the J gene TRBJ1-6; D is unclear. V dropped 3 bases and J dropped 18 bases, with 18 bases sitting between them. This CDR3 region has 13 residues. Per the germline V gene, CDR1 is MGHRA and CDR2 is YSYEKL.

Notes on this clone: The same CDR3 also results from other DNA sequences found in this sample. The chain uses TRBV4-3 and TRBJ2-1; D is possibly TRBD1 or TRBD2 (5 bases each). Germline-derived CDR1 and CDR2 are LGHNA and YSLEER. The length of the CDR3 is 16 residues. Between the trimmed V and J ends, which lost 0 bases and 3 bases, there was a span of 12 bases. This CDR3 is CASSQDKWGSYNEQFF. The CDR3 coding sequence is TGCGCCAGCAGCCAAGATAAGTGGGGGAGCTACAATGAGCAGTTCTTC.

V is TRBV6-5 and J is TRBJ1-5, with D tentatively TRBD1 (5 bases). CDR3 length: 15 residues. From germline, CDR1 is MNHEY and CDR2 SVGAGI. V was clipped by 3 bases and J by 3 bases, with 12 bases between them. The CDR3 region is CASSYGAGINQPQHF. The DNA for the CDR3 is TGTGCCAGCAGTTATGGGGCCGGGATCAATCAGCCCCAGCATTTT.

The chain combines TRBV5-1 with TRBJ2-3, with D hard to call. From germline, CDR1 is SGHRS and CDR2 YFSETQ. This CDR3 contains 16 residues. V lost 0 bases and J 6 bases, leaving 17 bases between the germline ends. CDR3 protein: CASSLGNLGPTDTQYF. Here the CDR3 DNA reads TGCGCCAGCAGCTTGGGAAATTTGGGTCCCACGGATACGCAGTATTTT.

The J gene is TRBJ2-1, the V gene TRBV29-1, with 8 bases that match TRBD2. V dropped 6 bases and J dropped 8; count of bases not matched to a gene: 6. Germline V gene data show CDR1 as SQVTM and CDR2 as ANQGSEA. The CDR3 sequence is 12 residues long. CDR3 nucleotides: TGCAGCGTGTCGGGAGGGCCCCATGAGCAGTTCTTC. Encoded protein: CSVSGGPHEQFF.

The V and J genes are TRBV14 and TRBJ1-6; a weak D match, TRBD1 (5 bases). Trimming cost V 4 bases and J 0 bases, with 16 bases left between them. The CDR3 is made up of 18 amino acids. Germline CDR1 is SGHDN and CDR2 is FVKESK. This CDR3 reads CASSRRDPRYSYNSPLHF. CDR3 in DNA: TGTGCCAGCAGCCGCCGGGACCCCCGTTACTCCTATAATTCACCCCTCCACTTT.

To note about this clone: The sample holds other DNA sequences that translate to the same CDR3. The J gene is TRBJ2-7, the V gene TRBV27; possible D gene TRBD1, 5 bases. The germline gives CDR1 MNHEY, CDR2 SMNVEV (reference sequence). The ends were cut back, 2 bases at V and 4 bases at J, with 9 bases in the middle. The CDR3 has 13 residues. The CDR3 DNA reads as TGTGCCAGCAGTTTAACAGGACGGTACGAGCAGTACTTC. It is translated as CASSLTGRYEQYF.